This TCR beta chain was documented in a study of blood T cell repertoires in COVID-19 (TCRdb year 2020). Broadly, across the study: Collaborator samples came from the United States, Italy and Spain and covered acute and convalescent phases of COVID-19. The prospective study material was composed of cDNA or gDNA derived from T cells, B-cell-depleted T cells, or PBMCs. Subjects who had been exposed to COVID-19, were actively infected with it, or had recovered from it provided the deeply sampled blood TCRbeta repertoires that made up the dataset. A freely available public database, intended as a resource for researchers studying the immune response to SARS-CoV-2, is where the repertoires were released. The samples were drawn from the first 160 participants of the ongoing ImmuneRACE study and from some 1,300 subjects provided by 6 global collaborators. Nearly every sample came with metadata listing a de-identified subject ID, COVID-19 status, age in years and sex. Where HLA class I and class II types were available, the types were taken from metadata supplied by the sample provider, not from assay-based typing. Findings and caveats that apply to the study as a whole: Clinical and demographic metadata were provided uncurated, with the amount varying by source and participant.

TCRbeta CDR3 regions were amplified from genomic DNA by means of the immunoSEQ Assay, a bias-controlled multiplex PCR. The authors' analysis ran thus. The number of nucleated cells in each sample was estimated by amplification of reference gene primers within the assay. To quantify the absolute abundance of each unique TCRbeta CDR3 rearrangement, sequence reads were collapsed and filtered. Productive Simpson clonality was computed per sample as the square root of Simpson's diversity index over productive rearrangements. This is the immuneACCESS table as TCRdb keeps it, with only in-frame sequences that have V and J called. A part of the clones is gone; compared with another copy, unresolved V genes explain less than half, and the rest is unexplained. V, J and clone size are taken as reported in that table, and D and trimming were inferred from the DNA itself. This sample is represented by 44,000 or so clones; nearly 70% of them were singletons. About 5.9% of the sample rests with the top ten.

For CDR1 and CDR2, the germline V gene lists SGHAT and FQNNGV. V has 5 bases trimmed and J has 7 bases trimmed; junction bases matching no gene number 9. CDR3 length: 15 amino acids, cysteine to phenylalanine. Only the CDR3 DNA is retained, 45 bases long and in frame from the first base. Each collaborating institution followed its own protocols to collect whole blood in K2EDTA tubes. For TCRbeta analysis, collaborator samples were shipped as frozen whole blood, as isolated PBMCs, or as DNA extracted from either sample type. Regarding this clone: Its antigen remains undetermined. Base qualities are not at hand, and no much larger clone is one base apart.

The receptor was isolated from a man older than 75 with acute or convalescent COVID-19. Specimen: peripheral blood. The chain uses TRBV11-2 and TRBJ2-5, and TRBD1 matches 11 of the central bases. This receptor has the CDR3 CASSLRTGGQGTQYF. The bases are TGTGCCAGCAGCCTAAGGACAGGGGGCCAGGGGACCCAGTACTTC.